The rows below give T cell receptor beta chains drawn from one sample of a study of shared clonotypes between healthy human individuals. Assay used: immunoSEQ multiplex PCR; TCRdb lists only in-frame clones, some missing. The sample contains some 510,000 clones, about four fifths of which appear only once. Sequencing was carried out using PBMCs. The origin of the receptors is a woman aged 40-49 years in good health. Some clones in this sample may be carry-over from other donors' samples. Both conserved end residues are part of each CDR3. Each record gives: V gene, J gene, D gene, clone size, CDR3 protein, CDR3 DNA. A D gene is named only where the DNA matches it firmly. Not every row has a clone size; where given, it reads once, few, many or a size class.

V: TRBV28
J: TRBJ1-4
D: -
size: -
CDR3: CASSLVGWKLGDEKLFF
DNA: TGTGCCAGCAGTTTAGTGGGTTGGAAACTGGGGGATGAAAAACTGTTTTTT

V: TRBV21-1
J: TRBJ2-7
D: -
size: -
CDR3: CASSIGTSGNNYEQYF
DNA: TGTGCCAGCAGCATCGGGACTAGCGGGAACAACTACGAGCAGTACTTC

V: TRBV19
J: TRBJ2-1
D: TRBD2
size: many
CDR3: CASSRGLADYNEQFF
DNA: TGTGCCAGTAGCAGAGGACTAGCGGACTACAATGAGCAGTTCTTC

V: TRBV11-2
J: TRBJ2-1
D: -
size: -
CDR3: CASSSLRGGSNGQFF
DNA: TGTGCCAGCAGCTCGCTTAGGGGAGGTTCCAATGGGCAGTTCTTC

V: TRBV11-3
J: TRBJ2-1
D: -
size: -
CDR3: CASSLGLYNEQFF
DNA: TGTGCCAGCAGCTTAGGTCTTTACAATGAGCAGTTCTTC

V: TRBV7-2
J: TRBJ2-6
D: TRBD1
size: -
CDR3: CASSPQTGSGSGANVLTF
DNA: TGTGCCAGCAGCCCGCAGACAGGGAGTGGCTCTGGGGCCAACGTCCTGACTTTC

V: TRBV28
J: TRBJ1-4
D: TRBD1
size: -
CDR3: CASSLGTGGWANEKLFF
DNA: TGTGCCAGCAGTTTAGGAACAGGGGGCTGGGCTAATGAAAAACTGTTTTTT

V: TRBV28
J: TRBJ1-3
D: -
size: -
CDR3: CASSSDGESSGNTIYF
DNA: TGTGCCAGCAGCTCGGACGGTGAATCCTCTGGAAACACCATATATTTT

V: TRBV5-1
J: TRBJ1-6
D: TRBD1
size: -
CDR3: CASSSGTVGSYNSPLHF
DNA: TGCGCCAGCAGCAGCGGGACAGTTGGCTCCTATAATTCACCCCTCCACTTT

V: TRBV5-6
J: TRBJ2-7
D: TRBD2
size: -
CDR3: CASGTGLASYEQYF
DNA: TGTGCCAGCGGAACGGGACTAGCTTCCTACGAGCAGTACTTC

V: TRBV27
J: TRBJ2-3
D: -
size: -
CDR3: CASSLWDNTDTQYF
DNA: TGTGCCAGCAGTTTATGGGACAACACAGATACGCAGTATTTT

V: TRBV9
J: TRBJ2-1
D: -
size: -
CDR3: CASSVSSDNEQFF
DNA: TGTGCCAGCAGCGTATCCAGTGACAATGAGCAGTTCTTC

V: TRBV10-3
J: TRBJ2-1
D: -
size: -
CDR3: CAISAQGRDNEQFF
DNA: TGTGCCATCAGTGCCCAGGGCCGGGACAATGAGCAGTTCTTC

V: TRBV5-1
J: TRBJ1-5
D: -
size: few
CDR3: CASSPEGGGQPQHF
DNA: TGCGCCAGCAGCCCCGAGGGGGGCGGTCAGCCCCAGCATTTT

V: TRBV7-3
J: TRBJ2-2
D: TRBD2
size: -
CDR3: CASSREGPTNTGELFF
DNA: TGTGCCAGCAGCCGGGAGGGGCCCACGAACACCGGGGAGCTGTTTTTT

V: TRBV5-4
J: TRBJ2-7
D: -
size: once
CDR3: CASSLGVKPYEQYF
DNA: TGTGCCAGCAGCTTAGGGGTGAAGCCTTACGAGCAGTACTTC

V: TRBV7-2
J: TRBJ1-1
D: -
size: -
CDR3: CASSFPLNTEAFF
DNA: TGTGCCAGCAGCTTCCCGCTGAACACTGAAGCTTTCTTT

V: TRBV27
J: TRBJ1-1
D: TRBD1
size: -
CDR3: CASSRGTGNTEAFF
DNA: TGTGCCAGCAGCCGGGGGACAGGGAACACTGAAGCTTTCTTT

V: TRBV5-4
J: TRBJ2-7
D: -
size: -
CDR3: CASSGAYEQYF
DNA: TGTGCCAGCAGCGGGGCCTACGAGCAGTACTTC

V: TRBV2
J: TRBJ2-2
D: -
size: few
CDR3: CASSEPEMAGELFF
DNA: TGTGCCAGCAGTGAACCCGAAATGGCGGGGGAGCTGTTTTTT

V: TRBV5-1
J: TRBJ2-1
D: TRBD2
size: -
CDR3: CASSLEAGGPRYNEQFF
DNA: TGCGCCAGCAGCTTGGAGGCGGGAGGGCCTCGGTACAATGAGCAGTTCTTC

V: TRBV28
J: TRBJ1-5
D: -
size: -
CDR3: CAITGRVRGGVGNQPQHF
DNA: TGTGCCATAACGGGCAGGGTACGAGGGGGTGTTGGCAATCAGCCCCAGCATTTT

V: TRBV5-1
J: TRBJ2-5
D: -
size: -
CDR3: CASSSAGQIQETQYF
DNA: TGCGCCAGCAGCTCTGCGGGACAGATACAAGAGACCCAGTACTTC

V: TRBV7-3
J: TRBJ2-2
D: -
size: few
CDR3: CASSLSPNTGELFF
DNA: TGTGCCAGCAGCTTAAGCCCGAACACCGGGGAGCTGTTTTTT

V: TRBV28
J: TRBJ2-7
D: -
size: -
CDR3: CASSFSPHKGSSYEQYF
DNA: TGTGCCAGCAGTTTCAGCCCCCACAAGGGAAGCTCCTACGAGCAGTACTTC

V: TRBV5-1
J: TRBJ2-6
D: TRBD2
size: -
CDR3: CASSSGLAGSAGANVLTF
DNA: TGCGCCAGCAGCTCGGGACTAGCGGGAAGTGCTGGGGCCAACGTCCTGACTTTC

V: TRBV5-5
J: TRBJ2-7
D: -
size: -
CDR3: CASSSRGPAGEQYF
DNA: TGTGCCAGCAGCTCTAGGGGGCCAGCGGGAGAGCAGTACTTC

V: TRBV28
J: TRBJ2-6
D: -
size: once
CDR3: CASSSGADEANVLTF
DNA: TGTGCCAGCAGTTCGGGGGCAGATGAGGCCAACGTCCTGACTTTC

V: TRBV11-3
J: TRBJ2-1
D: -
size: -
CDR3: CASSLGANPGNEQFF
DNA: TGTGCCAGCAGCTTAGGGGCTAATCCGGGCAATGAGCAGTTCTTC

V: TRBV6-1
J: TRBJ2-2
D: -
size: -
CDR3: CASSERRQVANAGELFF
DNA: TGTGCCAGCAGTGAAAGGAGACAAGTCGCGAATGCCGGGGAGCTGTTTTTT

V: TRBV5-1
J: TRBJ2-1
D: -
size: -
CDR3: CASTPGGNNEQFF
DNA: TGCGCCAGCACCCCTGGTGGGAACAATGAGCAGTTCTTC

V: TRBV11-2
J: TRBJ2-1
D: -
size: many
CDR3: CASSSRGLVGQFF
DNA: TGTGCCAGCAGCTCCCGTGGGCTTGTCGGGCAGTTCTTC

V: TRBV5-1
J: TRBJ1-1
D: -
size: -
CDR3: CASSGVPTASEAFF
DNA: TGCGCCAGCAGCGGTGTCCCGACAGCTTCCGAAGCTTTCTTT

V: TRBV23-1
J: TRBJ2-7
D: TRBD1
size: -
CDR3: CASSRDRDYEQYF
DNA: TGCGCCAGCAGCCGGGACAGGGACTACGAGCAGTACTTC

V: TRBV5-6
J: TRBJ1-1
D: -
size: -
CDR3: CASSFMGGMNTEAFF
DNA: TGTGCCAGCAGCTTTATGGGGGGCATGAACACTGAAGCTTTCTTT

V: TRBV7-3
J: TRBJ2-1
D: TRBD2
size: many
CDR3: CASSDGLVGNEQFF
DNA: TGTGCCAGCAGCGATGGACTAGTTGGCAATGAGCAGTTCTTC

V: TRBV2
J: TRBJ1-4
D: -
size: -
CDR3: CASTVANEKLFF
DNA: TGTGCCAGCACGGTGGCTAATGAAAAACTGTTTTTT

V: TRBV5-7
J: TRBJ1-3
D: TRBD1
size: -
CDR3: CASSRGQGISGNTIYF
DNA: TGTGCCAGCAGCCGTGGACAGGGTATTTCTGGAAACACCATATATTTT

V: TRBV4-2
J: TRBJ2-3
D: TRBD1
size: -
CDR3: CASSVPGQSTDTQYF
DNA: TGTGCCAGCAGCGTGCCGGGACAGAGCACAGATACGCAGTATTTT

V: TRBV28
J: TRBJ2-3
D: TRBD2
size: -
CDR3: CASSFPPRLPYREELLSTDTQYF
DNA: TGTGCCAGCAGTTTCCCCCCGCGTTTACCGTATCGGGAGGAACTCCTAAGCACAGATACGCAGTATTTT

V: TRBV6-5
J: TRBJ1-4
D: -
size: -
CDR3: CATSGRGNEKLFF
DNA: TGTGCCACCTCAGGACGGGGAAATGAAAAACTGTTTTTT

V: TRBV2
J: TRBJ2-3
D: -
size: -
CDR3: CASSEASVPDTQYF
DNA: TGTGCCAGCAGTGAAGCTAGCGTTCCAGATACGCAGTATTTT

V: TRBV5-1
J: TRBJ1-1
D: TRBD1
size: -
CDR3: CASSYRTGQANTEAFF
DNA: TGCGCCAGCAGTTATCGGACAGGGCAGGCGAACACTGAAGCTTTCTTT

V: TRBV4-2
J: TRBJ1-2
D: -
size: -
CDR3: CASSPRQSEGYTF
DNA: TGTGCCAGCAGCCCCCGACAGTCCGAGGGCTACACCTTC

V: TRBV28
J: TRBJ1-2
D: TRBD1
size: -
CDR3: CASKEGGFEGYTF
DNA: TGTGCCAGCAAGGAAGGGGGCTTCGAGGGCTACACCTTC

V: TRBV19
J: TRBJ1-5
D: -
size: -
CDR3: CASSSGAWGKGQPQHF
DNA: TGTGCCAGTAGTAGCGGGGCCTGGGGTAAGGGACAGCCCCAGCATTTT

V: TRBV5-5
J: TRBJ1-1
D: TRBD1
size: -
CDR3: CASSLFSGQENTEAFF
DNA: TGTGCCAGCAGCTTGTTCTCGGGACAGGAGAACACTGAAGCTTTCTTT

V: TRBV2
J: TRBJ2-1
D: -
size: few
CDR3: CASSEAYGTEQFF
DNA: TGTGCCAGCAGTGAAGCATATGGGACTGAGCAGTTCTTC

V: TRBV5-1
J: TRBJ1-2
D: -
size: many
CDR3: CASSLGHGSLFEGIYGYTF
DNA: TGCGCCAGCAGCTTGGGACACGGATCTCTTTTCGAGGGGATCTATGGCTACACCTTC

V: TRBV5-4
J: TRBJ2-7
D: TRBD2
size: -
CDR3: CASSLGLAGEYEQYF
DNA: TGTGCCAGCAGCTTGGGACTAGCGGGAGAATACGAGCAGTACTTC